This is a list of T cell receptor beta chains from one sample in a study of breast tumors, draining lymph nodes, adjacent tissues. TCRdb used MiXCR to reprocess the multiplex PCR reads, holding one entry per CDR3 protein. Of about 180,000 distinct CDR3 sequences in the sample, around 35% are singletons; the top ten hold 3% to 4%. The material sequenced was axillary lymph node tissue. The receptors originated from a female donor with breast cancer. Some clones in this sample may be carry-over from other donors' samples. Each CDR3 is given with its conserved first and last residue. A D gene is named only where the DNA matches it firmly. The size of a clone is reported for some rows only, either as once, few or many, or as a class for expanded clones.

v_gene: TRBV19
abundance: many
d_gene: TRBD1
j_gene: TRBJ2-7
CDR3nt: TGTGCCAGTAGTAAAGGACAGGGGTTCTACGAGCAGTACTTC
CDR3aa: CASSKGQGFYEQYF

v_gene: TRBV28
abundance: .
d_gene: .
j_gene: TRBJ2-7
CDR3nt: TGTGCCAGCAGACATTATAGGGTGGGGGACCGACTCCGCTACGAGCAGTACTTC
CDR3aa: CASRHYRVGDRLRYEQYF

v_gene: TRBV5-8
abundance: many
d_gene: .
j_gene: TRBJ1-2
CDR3nt: TGTGCCAGCAGCTTGACGGGCAGGGCAGATGGCTACACCTTC
CDR3aa: CASSLTGRADGYTF

v_gene: TRBV2
abundance: many
d_gene: .
j_gene: TRBJ2-1
CDR3nt: TGTGCCAGTAAGACTACGGGGCCCGAGCAGTTCTTC
CDR3aa: CASKTTGPEQFF

v_gene: TRBV5-1
abundance: .
d_gene: .
j_gene: TRBJ2-2
CDR3nt: TGCGCCAGCAGCACCCTATCGGGGGCTGTCACTGAAGTTTTCTTT
CDR3aa: CASSTLSGAVTEVFF

v_gene: TRBV20-1
abundance: few
d_gene: .
j_gene: TRBJ1-1
CDR3nt: TGCAGTGCTGGAACGGACAGCCCTGAAGCTTTCTTT
CDR3aa: CSAGTDSPEAFF

v_gene: TRBV29-1
abundance: many
d_gene: .
j_gene: TRBJ1-1
CDR3nt: TGCAGCGTTGATCGGGCCGCTGTGGGTGGCGTTTATGATGAAGCTTTCTTT
CDR3aa: CSVDRAAVGGVYDEAFF

v_gene: TRBV14
abundance: few
d_gene: .
j_gene: TRBJ2-1
CDR3nt: TGTGCCAGCAGCCACAGGGGCTCTATAGGGGAGCAGTCCTTC
CDR3aa: CASSHRGSIGEQSF

v_gene: TRBV20-1
abundance: many
d_gene: TRBD1
j_gene: TRBJ2-2
CDR3nt: TGCAGTGCTGGGGACAGGGGGATGACCGGGGAGCTGTTTTTT
CDR3aa: CSAGDRGMTGELFF

v_gene: TRBV6-1
abundance: many
d_gene: TRBD1
j_gene: TRBJ2-1
CDR3nt: TGTGCCAGCAGTGACACCGGGACAGGGACGAGGAATGAGCAGTTCTTC
CDR3aa: CASSDTGTGTRNEQFF

v_gene: TRBV12-3/TRBV12-4
abundance: .
d_gene: TRBD1
j_gene: TRBJ1-6
CDR3nt: TGTGCCCGCAGCTTCGGCCGCAGGGGGCTTTCACCCCTCCACTTT
CDR3aa: CARSFGRRGLSPLHF

v_gene: TRBV4-3
abundance: many
d_gene: TRBD2
j_gene: TRBJ2-7
CDR3nt: TGCGCCAGCAGCCAAGATGCACAAGTTGTAGCGGGAGTGGTCTACGAGCAGTACTTC
CDR3aa: CASSQDAQVVAGVVYEQYF

v_gene: TRBV6-5
abundance: many
d_gene: .
j_gene: TRBJ2-3
CDR3nt: TGTGCCAGCAGTTACATGACCGTCAGGGGAGCTGCAGATACGCAGTATTTT
CDR3aa: CASSYMTVRGAADTQYF

v_gene: TRBV29-1
abundance: many
d_gene: .
j_gene: TRBJ2-1
CDR3nt: TGCAGCGTTGAAGATCTGGAAAAACTAGAGGGGTCCGACTACAATGAGCAGTTCTTC
CDR3aa: CSVEDLEKLEGSDYNEQFF

v_gene: TRBV7-6
abundance: many
d_gene: TRBD2
j_gene: TRBJ2-7
CDR3nt: TGTGCCAGCAGCTTAGGGACTAGCGGCGAGCAGTACTTC
CDR3aa: CASSLGTSGEQYF

v_gene: TRBV4-1
abundance: .
d_gene: TRBD1
j_gene: TRBJ1-2
CDR3nt: TGCGCCAGCAGCCAAGGGGACAGGGTGGGAGGCTACACCTTC
CDR3aa: CASSQGDRVGGYTF

v_gene: TRBV24-1
abundance: .
d_gene: TRBD2
j_gene: TRBJ2-7
CDR3nt: TGTGCCACCAGTGATTTAATAGCGGGGGAGCAGTACTTC
CDR3aa: CATSDLIAGEQYF

v_gene: TRBV6-5
abundance: .
d_gene: TRBD1
j_gene: TRBJ1-3
CDR3nt: TGTGCCAGCACCACAGGGGGGGCTTCTGGAAGCACCATATATTTT
CDR3aa: CASTTGGASGSTIYF

v_gene: TRBV9
abundance: .
d_gene: .
j_gene: TRBJ2-3
CDR3nt: TGTGCCAGCAGCGTAGAGGGGGGGGATACGCAGTATTTT
CDR3aa: CASSVEGGDTQYF

v_gene: TRBV11-3
abundance: .
d_gene: .
j_gene: TRBJ1-6
CDR3nt: TGTGCCAGCAGCTTAGATGGGGTCGCCGGCACCCTCCACTTT
CDR3aa: CASSLDGVAGTLHF